A single sample gave rise to the 23 T cell receptor beta chains below, sequenced in a study of vaccination and CD4 T cells after COVID-19. The treatment denotes: approximately 9-day PBMC culture with coronavirus spike peptide pools or control peptides (ViraFEST assay). The study sequenced cultured CD4+ T cell DNA using the Oncomine TCR Beta short-read assay. TCRdb used MiXCR to reprocess the PCR reads, holding one entry per CDR3 protein. The sample includes about 4,000 distinct CDR3 sequences, 35% to 45% of them seen just once. Which antigens these TCRs recognize remains unknown. The sequencing sample was made of CD4+ T cells from blood, cultured in vitro. The receptors originated from a human donor who had recovered from COVID-19.

The chain has TRBV20-1 and TRBJ2-4, with TRBD2 identical over 8 bases. Germline CDR1 DFQATT, CDR2 SNEGSKA (reference sequence). V was pared by 3 bases and J by 7 bases, with 11 bases of the junction left unmatched. This CDR3 has 15 residues. The CDR3 sequence is CSASRAAGGLNIQYF. As DNA, the CDR3 is TGCAGTGCTAGCCGGGCCGCGGGGGGCCTGAACATTCAGTACTTC.

Within the sample, this clonotype is large. The rearrangement joins TRBV10-3 to TRBJ2-1, with 9 bases that match TRBD2. With 5 bases clipped from V and 7 bases from J, the junction kept 12 bases outside the gene matches. The CDR3 sequence is 16 residues long. CDR1 and CDR2 (germline): ENHRY, SYGVKD. The CDR3 sequence: CAISPAARTSDNEQFF. The CDR3 DNA sequence: TGTGCCATCAGTCCCGCTGCCCGGACTAGCGATAATGAGCAGTTCTTC.

The DNA of the CDR3 is TGTGCGGCTGCAGGGTCCCCTAACAATGAGCAGTTCTTC. It codes for CAAAGSPNNEQFF. The chain uses TRBV2 and TRBJ2-1; the D gene is possibly TRBD1 (5 bases). This CDR3 region has 13 residues. CDR1 SNHLY and CDR2 FYNNEI come from the germline V gene.

The chain carries TRBV20-1 and TRBJ1-5; possible D gene TRBD1, 6 bases. This CDR3 has 14 amino acids. The ends were cut back, 0 bases at V and 6 bases at J, with 12 bases in the middle. The V gene's germline CDR1 is DFQATT and CDR2 SNEGSKA (reference sequence). The DNA of the CDR3 is TGCAGTGCTAGAGATCAAAGGGGGAGTCAGCCCCAGCATTTT. This sequence encodes CSARDQRGSQPQHF.

This clonotype showed up just a few times. The genes are TRBV12-3 or TRBV12-4 and TRBJ2-1, with D maybe TRBD2 (6 bases). With 4 bases removed from V and 7 bases from J, the gap between germline ends came to 17 bases. The CDR3 runs to 15 residues. CDR3 sequence: CASSSSRGWKNEQFF. The DNA for the CDR3 is TGTGCCAGCAGTTCTTCCCGGGGGTGGAAGAATGAGCAGTTCTTC.

The chain couples TRBV5-1 to TRBJ2-7; D is undetermined. CDR1 and CDR2 from the germline V gene are SGHRS and YFSETQ. This CDR3 is 16 amino acids long. Trimming left V 0 bases short and J 0 bases short, with 13 bases between. The CDR3 region has the DNA TGCGCCAGCAGCTTGGGTCCCAGACGTGGCTCCTACGAGCAGTACTTC. Translation gives CASSLGPRRGSYEQYF.

The chain uses TRBV7-3 and TRBJ2-3; D gene uncertain. Germline-derived CDR1 and CDR2 are SGHTA and FQGTGA. The CDR3 spans 15 residues. V gave up 5 bases and J gave up 0 bases, with 12 bases separating them. The CDR3: CASSPDIWSTDTQYF. The CDR3 bases are TGTGCCAGCAGCCCTGATATATGGAGCACAGATACGCAGTATTTT.

This clonotype was seen only a few times. The chain employs TRBV7-6 and TRBJ2-5, with D perhaps TRBD2 (5 bases). Trimming took 6 bases from V and 4 from J, leaving 15 bases between them. Germline CDR1 reads SGHVS; CDR2 reads FNYEAQ. CDR3 length: 14 residues. CDR3 DNA: TGTGCCAGCAGTTTAACTAGTTGGGGAGAGACCCAGTACTTC. Encoded protein: CASSLTSWGETQYF.

This clonotype has more than one count but fewer than ten. This chain joins TRBV12-3 or TRBV12-4 and TRBJ1-5; 11 nucleotides agree with TRBD1. V was pared by 5 bases and J by 6 bases, with 6 bases of the junction left unmatched. CDR3 length: 15 residues. The CDR3 here is CASSRTGGAGQPQHF. In DNA form, the CDR3 reads TGTGCCAGCAGTCGGACAGGGGGCGCGGGTCAGCCCCAGCATTTT.

The chain has TRBV7-2 and TRBJ2-5; D unresolved. The V gene's germline CDR1 is SGHTA and CDR2 FQGNSA. With 5 bases removed from V and 5 bases from J, the gap between germline ends came to 15 bases. The CDR3 sequence is 14 residues long. As DNA, the CDR3 is TGTGCCAGCAGCGGGCGGTCGGGTATGGAGACCCAGTACTTC. Translation gives CASSGRSGMETQYF.

The rearrangement uses TRBV20-1 and TRBJ2-4, with D unclear. With 1 base removed from V and 1 base from J, the gap between germline ends came to 8 bases. The CDR3 totals 14 residues. Germline assignment: CDR1 DFQATT and CDR2 SNEGSKA (reference sequence). CDR3: CSARVDPAKNIQYF. In DNA form, the CDR3 reads TGCAGTGCTAGAGTAGACCCCGCCAAAAACATTCAGTACTTC.

This clonotype was seen a few times. The rearrangement uses TRBV2 and TRBJ2-7; no firm D call. V shed 1 base and J shed 2 bases, with 9 bases lying between them. CDR1 SNHLY and CDR2 FYNNEI come from the germline V gene. The CDR3 covers 14 residues. CDR3 sequence: CASSEGGITYEQYF. CDR3 coding DNA: TGTGCCAGCAGTGAAGGCGGAATCACCTACGAGCAGTACTTC.

This clonotype was detected once. The rearrangement joins TRBV11-1 to TRBJ2-3; either TRBD1 or TRBD2 may supply D (6 bases each). The CDR3 covers 15 residues. Germline CDR1 SGHAT, CDR2 FQDESV (reference sequence). V was trimmed by 8 bases and J by 0 bases, leaving 15 bases between them. DNA for the CDR3: TGTGCCAGCGCAAGGGGGGCTGGGAGCACAGATACGCAGTATTTT. The encoded protein is CASARGAGSTDTQYF.

This chain joins TRBV6-2 or TRBV6-3 and TRBJ2-2; 8 bases are a match to TRBD2. Germline V lookup: CDR1 MNHEY, CDR2 SVGEGT. V dropped 0 bases and J dropped 7; count of bases not matched to a gene: 7. This CDR3 is 16 amino acids long. CDR3 bases: TGTGCCAGCAGTTACTCGGGCCGGGGGGGCCTCGGGGAGCTGTTTTTT. It specifies CASSYSGRGGLGELFF.

This chain uses TRBV7-9 with TRBJ1-2; D is ambiguous. The V gene's germline CDR1 is SEHNR and CDR2 FQNEAQ (reference sequence). The CDR3 is made up of 14 amino acids. Trimming took off 1 base at V and 2 bases at J, with 8 bases between the two ends. CDR3 sequence reads: CASSLGSGNYGYTF. The CDR3 nucleotides read TGTGCCAGCAGCTTAGGGTCAGGAAACTATGGCTACACCTTC.

The chain uses TRBV20-1 and TRBJ1-1; D gene ambiguous. Trimming stripped 0 bases from V and 6 bases from J, with 5 bases between. Looked up from germline, CDR1 is DFQATT and CDR2 is SNEGSKA (reference sequence). The CDR3 length is 11 residues. For the CDR3, the DNA is TGCAGTGCTAGAGAATCGGCTGAAGCTTTCTTT. As protein: CSARESAEAFF.

The chain employs TRBV6-1 and TRBJ2-1; 9 nucleotides line up with TRBD2. Germline CDR1 and CDR2: MNHNS and SASEGT. V was clipped by 7 bases and J by 8 bases; unmatched bases: 6. There are 13 residues in the CDR3. The CDR3 nucleotides read TGTGCCAGCAAGGTAGCGGGGGCACATGAGCAGTTCTTC. Translating it yields CASKVAGAHEQFF.

A few counts support this clonotype. J is TRBJ2-1 and V is TRBV7-2; D could derive from TRBD1 or TRBD2 (6 bases each). In germline, CDR1 is SGHTA, CDR2 FQGNSA. With 1 base removed from V and 4 bases from J, the gap between germline ends came to 14 bases. This CDR3 has 16 amino acids. This CDR3 reads CASSLGSGGGYNEQFF. CDR3 in DNA: TGTGCCAGCAGCTTAGGGTCCGGGGGCGGGTACAATGAGCAGTTCTTC.

This chain links TRBV11-3 with TRBJ1-3; D perhaps matches TRBD1 (5 bases). The CDR3 loop spans 15 amino acids. Trimming left V 5 bases short and J 2 bases short, with 13 bases between. Germline V gene sequence: CDR1 SGHNT, CDR2 YENEEA. The CDR3: CASSQGVSAGNTIYF. The DNA for the CDR3 is TGTGCCAGCAGCCAGGGAGTTTCTGCTGGAAACACCATATATTTT.

This rearrangement joins TRBV5-4 to TRBJ2-2, with a weak D call TRBD2 (6 bases). V shed 6 bases and J shed 8 bases, with 17 bases lying between them. Germline values: CDR1 SGHNT, CDR2 YYREEE (reference sequence). CDR3 length equals 14 residues. CDR3 DNA sequence: TGTGCCAGCACCCCTGGCGGGGTTCAGGGGGAGCTGTTTTTT. Its protein is CASTPGGVQGELFF.

V is TRBV9 and J is TRBJ1-6; D may be TRBD1 (5 bases). This CDR3 has 15 amino acids. V lost 3 bases and J lost 8, with 15 bases in between. The germline V gene encodes CDR1 SGDLS and CDR2 YYNGEE. This chain's CDR3 is CASSATTAIHSPLHF. CDR3 coding DNA: TGTGCCAGCAGCGCCACGACAGCGATACATTCACCCCTCCACTTT.

The CDR3 loop reads CASSDPDRGRPVDTEAFF. For the CDR3, the DNA is TGTGCCAGCAGCGACCCGGACAGGGGGCGCCCCGTGGACACTGAAGCTTTCTTT. The chain employs TRBV9 and TRBJ1-1, with TRBD1 matching over 11 bases. J gave up 3 bases and V 3 bases, and 13 bases lay outside the gene matches. Germline V lookup: CDR1 SGDLS, CDR2 YYNGEE. The CDR3 consists of 18 residues.

This clonotype has just a few counts. The chain uses TRBV2 and TRBJ2-1; 10 nucleotides line up with TRBD2. The CDR3 is 14 amino acids. CDR1 SNHLY and CDR2 FYNNEI come from the germline V gene. V lost 5 bases and J lost 5; bases outside the gene matches: 3. The CDR3: CASSSSGGDNEQFF. DNA of the CDR3: TGTGCCAGCAGTAGCAGCGGGGGGGACAATGAGCAGTTCTTC.